This section outlines one T cell receptor beta chain sequence together with its context. This entry is derived from a study of blood T cell repertoires in COVID-19. Study information: Specimens from acute and convalescent COVID-19 originated in the United States, Italy and Spain. PBMCs, B-cell-depleted T cells, or T cells were the source of the cDNA or gDNA that made up the material.

Per the original methods: From reference gene primer amplification, estimates of nucleated cell counts were derived. Method: immunoSEQ multiplex PCR; TCRdb's copy keeps in-frame clones and lacks some. V and J calls and clone size are as listed in that table; D and trimming were resolved from the DNA. The repertoire has over 200,000 clones, approximately 84% of them found once; the top ten carry more than 5.5%. The V gene's germline CDR1 is MGHRA and CDR2 YSYEKL. Between the trimmed V and J ends, which lost 2 bases and 3 bases, there was a span of 10 bases. This CDR3 has 14 residues. The receptor comes from an older man with acute or convalescent COVID-19. The sample was peripheral blood. V is TRBV4-1 and J is TRBJ2-5; D is possibly TRBD1 (6 bases). The CDR3 reads CASSQMDSKETQYF. CDR3 sequence (DNA): TGCGCCAGCAGCCAAATGGACAGTAAAGAGACCCAGTACTTC.